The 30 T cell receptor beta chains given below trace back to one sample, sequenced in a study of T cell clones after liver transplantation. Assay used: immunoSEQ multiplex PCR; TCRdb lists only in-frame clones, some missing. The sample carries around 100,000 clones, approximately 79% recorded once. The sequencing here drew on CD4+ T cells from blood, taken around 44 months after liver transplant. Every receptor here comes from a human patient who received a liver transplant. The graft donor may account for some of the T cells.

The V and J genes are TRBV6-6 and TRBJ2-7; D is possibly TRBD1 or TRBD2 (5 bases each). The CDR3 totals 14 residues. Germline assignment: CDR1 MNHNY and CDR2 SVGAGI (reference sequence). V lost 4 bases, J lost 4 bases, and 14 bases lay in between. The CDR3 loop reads CASSSPGRIYEQYF. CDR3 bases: TGTGCCAGCAGTTCACCGGGACGGATTTACGAGCAGTACTTC.

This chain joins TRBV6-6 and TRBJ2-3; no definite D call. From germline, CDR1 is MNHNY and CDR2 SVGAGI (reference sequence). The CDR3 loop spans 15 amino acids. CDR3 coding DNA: TGTGCGACACAACCAGGCGTGGGGTTCACAGATACGCAGTATTTT. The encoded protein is CATQPGVGFTDTQYF.

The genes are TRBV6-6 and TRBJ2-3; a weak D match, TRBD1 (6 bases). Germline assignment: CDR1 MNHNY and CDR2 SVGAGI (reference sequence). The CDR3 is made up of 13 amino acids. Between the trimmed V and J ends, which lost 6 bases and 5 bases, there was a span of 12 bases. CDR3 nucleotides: TGTGCCAGCAGCCCCCCAGGGGAAGATACGCAGTATTTT. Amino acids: CASSPPGEDTQYF.

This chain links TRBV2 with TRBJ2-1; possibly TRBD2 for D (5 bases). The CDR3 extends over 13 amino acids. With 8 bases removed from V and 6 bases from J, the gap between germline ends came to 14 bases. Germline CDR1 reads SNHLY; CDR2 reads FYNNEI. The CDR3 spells CASSRRAGNEQFF. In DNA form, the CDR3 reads TGTGCCAGCTCCCGGCGGGCCGGCAATGAGCAGTTCTTC. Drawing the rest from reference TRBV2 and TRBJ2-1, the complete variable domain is EPEVTQTPSHQVTQMGQEVILRCVPISNHLYFYWYRQILGQKVEFLVSFYNNEISEKSEIFDDQFSVERPDGSNFTLKIRSTKLEDSAMYFCASSRRAGNEQFFGPGTRLTVL.

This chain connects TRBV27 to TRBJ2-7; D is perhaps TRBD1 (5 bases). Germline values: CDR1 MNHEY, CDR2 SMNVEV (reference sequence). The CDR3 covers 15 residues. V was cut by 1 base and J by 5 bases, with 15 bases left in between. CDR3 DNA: TGTGCCAGCAGTTTATTATGGGGCCTTGACCACGAGCAGTACTTC. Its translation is CASSLLWGLDHEQYF.

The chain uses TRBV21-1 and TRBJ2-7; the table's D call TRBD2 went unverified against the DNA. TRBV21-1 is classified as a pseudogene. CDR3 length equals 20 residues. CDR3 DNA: TGTGCCAGCAGCAAAAAGGCCTGCGGTGTGTCGGAGGATCTCTCCTACGAGCAGTACTTC. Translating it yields CASSKKACGVSEDLSYEQYF.

CDR3 protein: CASSPIGTVYEQYF. For the CDR3, the DNA is TGTGCCAGCAGCCCAATCGGGACAGTGTACGAGCAGTACTTC. V is TRBV7-9 and J is TRBJ2-7, with 7 bases that match TRBD1. The CDR3 length is 14 residues. Germline V CDR1 and CDR2: SEHNR, FQNEAQ (reference sequence). V lost 5 bases and J lost 4; bases outside the gene matches: 8.

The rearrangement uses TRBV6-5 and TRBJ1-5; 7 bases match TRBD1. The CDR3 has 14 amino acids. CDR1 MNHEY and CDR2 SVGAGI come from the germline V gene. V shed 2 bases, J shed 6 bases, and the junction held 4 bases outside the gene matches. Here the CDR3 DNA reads TGTGCCAGCAGTTACAGGGGGCCAGGTCAGCCCCAGCATTTT. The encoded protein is CASSYRGPGQPQHF.

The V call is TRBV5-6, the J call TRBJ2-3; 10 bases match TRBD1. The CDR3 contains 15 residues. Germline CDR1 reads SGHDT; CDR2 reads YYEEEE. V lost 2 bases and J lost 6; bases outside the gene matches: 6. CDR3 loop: CASSLATGGADTQYF. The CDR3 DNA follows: TGTGCCAGCAGCTTAGCGACAGGGGGCGCTGATACGCAGTATTTT.

CDR3 in DNA: TGTGCCAGCAGGCCTAGCGGAGGAAATGAGCAGTTCTTC. It specifies CASRPSGGNEQFF. The V call is TRBV27, the J call TRBJ2-1, with 7 positions matching TRBD2. This CDR3 spans 13 amino acids. After removal of 6 bases from V and 7 bases from J, the junction contained 6 bases not matched to a gene. Germline-derived CDR1 and CDR2 are MNHEY and SMNVEV (reference sequence).

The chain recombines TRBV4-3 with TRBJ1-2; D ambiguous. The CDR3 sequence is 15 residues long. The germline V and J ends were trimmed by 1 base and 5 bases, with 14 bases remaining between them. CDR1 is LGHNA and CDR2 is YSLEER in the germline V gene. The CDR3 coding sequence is TGCGCCAGCAGCCAAGGAGCCCGAATCGGGTATGGCTACACCTTC. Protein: CASSQGARIGYGYTF.

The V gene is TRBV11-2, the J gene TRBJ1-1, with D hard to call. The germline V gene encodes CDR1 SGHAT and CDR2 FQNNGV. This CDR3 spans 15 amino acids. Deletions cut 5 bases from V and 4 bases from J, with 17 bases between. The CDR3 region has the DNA TGTGCCAGCAGCACCCCCCGAGCATGGGGCACTGAAGCTTTCTTT. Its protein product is CASSTPRAWGTEAFF.

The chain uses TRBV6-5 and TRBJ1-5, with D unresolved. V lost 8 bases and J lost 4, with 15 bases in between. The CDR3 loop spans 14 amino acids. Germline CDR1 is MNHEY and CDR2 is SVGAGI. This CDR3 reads CASLPQWGNQPQHF. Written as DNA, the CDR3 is TGTGCCAGCCTCCCTCAGTGGGGAAATCAGCCCCAGCATTTT.

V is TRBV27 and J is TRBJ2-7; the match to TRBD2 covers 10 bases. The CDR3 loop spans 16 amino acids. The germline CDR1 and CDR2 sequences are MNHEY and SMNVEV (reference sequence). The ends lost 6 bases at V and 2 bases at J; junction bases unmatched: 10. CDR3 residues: CASSPGTSVLPYEQYF. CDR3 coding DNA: TGTGCCAGCAGCCCTGGGACTAGCGTGCTTCCCTACGAGCAGTACTTC.

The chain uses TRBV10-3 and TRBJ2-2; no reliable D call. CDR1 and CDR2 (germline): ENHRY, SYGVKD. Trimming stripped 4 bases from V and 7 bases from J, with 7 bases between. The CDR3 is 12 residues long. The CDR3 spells CAISVQSGELFF. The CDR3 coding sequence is TGTGCCATCAGTGTCCAAAGCGGGGAGCTGTTTTTT.

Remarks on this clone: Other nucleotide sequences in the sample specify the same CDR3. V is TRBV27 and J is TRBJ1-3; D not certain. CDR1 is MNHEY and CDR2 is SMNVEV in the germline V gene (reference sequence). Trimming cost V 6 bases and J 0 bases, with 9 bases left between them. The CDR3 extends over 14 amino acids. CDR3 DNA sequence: TGTGCCAGCAGAGGGTTAAGCTCTGGAAACACCATATATTTT. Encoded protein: CASRGLSSGNTIYF.

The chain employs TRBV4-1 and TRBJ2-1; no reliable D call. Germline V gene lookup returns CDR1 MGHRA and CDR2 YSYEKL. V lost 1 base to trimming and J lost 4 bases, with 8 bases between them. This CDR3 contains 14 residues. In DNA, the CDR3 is TGCGCCAGCAGCCAAGGCCCTACATACAATGAGCAGTTCTTC. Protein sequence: CASSQGPTYNEQFF.

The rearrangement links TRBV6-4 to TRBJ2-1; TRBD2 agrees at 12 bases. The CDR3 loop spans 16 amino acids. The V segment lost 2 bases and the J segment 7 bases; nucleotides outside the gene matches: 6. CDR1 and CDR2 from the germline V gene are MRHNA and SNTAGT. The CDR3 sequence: CASSDRASGRGNEQFF. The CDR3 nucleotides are TGTGCCAGCAGTGACAGGGCTAGCGGGAGGGGAAATGAGCAGTTCTTC.

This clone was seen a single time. Here the CDR3 reads CASSNTRGLPSYEQYF. In DNA form, the CDR3 reads TGTGCCAGCAGCAACACCCGTGGACTTCCCTCCTACGAGCAGTACTTC. The gene calls are TRBV13 and TRBJ2-7; D is perhaps TRBD2 (5 bases). Germline V gene lookup returns CDR1 PRHDT and CDR2 FYEKMQ (reference sequence). Trimming stripped 5 bases from V and 0 bases from J, with 17 bases between. This CDR3 has 16 residues.

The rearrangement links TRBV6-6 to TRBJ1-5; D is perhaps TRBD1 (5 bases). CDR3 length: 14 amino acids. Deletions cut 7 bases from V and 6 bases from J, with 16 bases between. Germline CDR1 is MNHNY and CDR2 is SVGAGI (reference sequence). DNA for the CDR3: TGTGCCAGCACCTTGGAACGGGGGGTTCAGCCCCAGCATTTT. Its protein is CASTLERGVQPQHF.

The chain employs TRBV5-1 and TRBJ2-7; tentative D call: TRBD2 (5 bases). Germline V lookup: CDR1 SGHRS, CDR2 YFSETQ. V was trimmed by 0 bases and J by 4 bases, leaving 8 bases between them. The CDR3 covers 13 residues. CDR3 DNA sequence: TGCGCCAGCAGCTTGGATACGGGGTACGAGCAGTACTTC. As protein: CASSLDTGYEQYF.

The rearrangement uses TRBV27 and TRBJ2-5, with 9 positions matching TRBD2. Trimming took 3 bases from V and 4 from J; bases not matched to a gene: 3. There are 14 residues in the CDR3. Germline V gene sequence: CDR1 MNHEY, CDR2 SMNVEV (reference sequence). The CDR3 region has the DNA TGTGCCAGCAGTTTGGTAGCGGGGGCAGAGACCCAGTACTTC. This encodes CASSLVAGAETQYF.

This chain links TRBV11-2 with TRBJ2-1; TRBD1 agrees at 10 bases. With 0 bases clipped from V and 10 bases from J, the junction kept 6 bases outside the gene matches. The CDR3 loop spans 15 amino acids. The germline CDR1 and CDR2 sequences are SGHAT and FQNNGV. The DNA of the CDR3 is TGTGCCAGCAGCTTAGAGGGACAGGGGATCGGGGAGCAGTTCTTC. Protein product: CASSLEGQGIGEQFF. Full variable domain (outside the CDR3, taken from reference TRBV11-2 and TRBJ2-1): EAGVAQSPRYKIIEKRQSVAFWCNPISGHATLYWYQQILGQGPKLLIQFQNNGVVDDSQLPKDRFSAERLKGVDSTLKIQPAKLEDSAVYLCASSLEGQGIGEQFFGPGTRLTVL.

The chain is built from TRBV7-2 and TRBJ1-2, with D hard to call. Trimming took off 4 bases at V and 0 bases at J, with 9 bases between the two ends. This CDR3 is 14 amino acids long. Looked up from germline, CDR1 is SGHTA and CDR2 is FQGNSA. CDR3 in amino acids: CASSSGGTNYGYTF. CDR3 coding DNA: TGTGCCAGCAGCTCCGGAGGAACTAACTATGGCTACACCTTC.

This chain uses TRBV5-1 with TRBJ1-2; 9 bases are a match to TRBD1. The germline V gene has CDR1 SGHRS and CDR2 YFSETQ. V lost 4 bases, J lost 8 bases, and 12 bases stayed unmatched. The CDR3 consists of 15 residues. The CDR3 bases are TGCGCCAGCAGCCAAGGGGACAGGGCTATGAGGGGCTACACCTTC. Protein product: CASSQGDRAMRGYTF.

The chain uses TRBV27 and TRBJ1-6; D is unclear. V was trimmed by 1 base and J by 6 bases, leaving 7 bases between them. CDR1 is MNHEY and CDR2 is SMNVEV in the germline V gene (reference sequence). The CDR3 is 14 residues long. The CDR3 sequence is CASSLFRVNSPLHF. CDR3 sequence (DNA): TGTGCCAGCAGTTTATTTCGGGTTAATTCACCCCTCCACTTT.

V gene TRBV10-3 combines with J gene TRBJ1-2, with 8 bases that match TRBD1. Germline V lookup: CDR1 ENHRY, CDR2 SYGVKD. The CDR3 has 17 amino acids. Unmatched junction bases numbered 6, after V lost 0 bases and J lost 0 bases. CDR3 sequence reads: CAISESILRGPNYGYTF. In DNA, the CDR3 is TGTGCCATCAGTGAGTCTATCCTCAGGGGGCCTAACTATGGCTACACCTTC.

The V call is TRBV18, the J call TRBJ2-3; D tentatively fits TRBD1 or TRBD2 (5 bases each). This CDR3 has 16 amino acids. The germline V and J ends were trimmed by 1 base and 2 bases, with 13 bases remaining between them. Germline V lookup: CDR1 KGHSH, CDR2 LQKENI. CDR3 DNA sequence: TGTGCCAGCTCACCACTCCCGGGGACCAACACAGATACGCAGTATTTT. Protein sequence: CASSPLPGTNTDTQYF.

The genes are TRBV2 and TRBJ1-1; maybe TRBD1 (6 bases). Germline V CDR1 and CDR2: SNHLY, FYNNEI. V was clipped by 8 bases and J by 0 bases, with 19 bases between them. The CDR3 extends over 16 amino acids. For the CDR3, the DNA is TGTGCCAGCGAATACGCCGGGACAACGATGAACACTGAAGCTTTCTTT. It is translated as CASEYAGTTMNTEAFF.

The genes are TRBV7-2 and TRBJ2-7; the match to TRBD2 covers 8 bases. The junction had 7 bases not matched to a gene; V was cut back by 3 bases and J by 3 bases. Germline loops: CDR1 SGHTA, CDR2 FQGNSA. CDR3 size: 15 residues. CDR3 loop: CASSLRAGTSYEQYF. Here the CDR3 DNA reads TGTGCCAGCAGCTTGCGGGCCGGGACTAGCTACGAGCAGTACTTC.